Below, one T cell receptor beta chain is given with its context. RNA amounts of about 0.5 to 1 ug underwent reverse transcription with random hexamers. TCRdb ran MiXCR on the immunoSEQ multiplex PCR reads and lists one entry per CDR3 protein. The data contain about 240,000 distinct CDR3 sequences, about 96% of them singletons. Trimming removed 4 bases from V and 3 bases from J, with 17 bases in between. The CDR3 loop spans 15 amino acids. The germline V gene encodes CDR1 SGHRS and CDR2 YFSETQ. The sample comes from a study of CD8 T cells in Susac syndrome. At the level of the study: Patients with Susac syndrome, at blood draw, were therapy-naive, on corticosteroids, or on intravenous immunoglobulin alone.

CD8+ and CD4+ T cells from blood underwent TCR beta sequencing, which was carried out in a high-throughput format. CD8+ and CD4+ T cells were negatively isolated; TEMRA cells were FACS-enriched. The sample taken for sequencing was CD4+ T cells from PBMCs. This clonotype was sampled from a human donor with Susac syndrome. This chain uses TRBV5-1 with TRBJ2-7; either TRBD1 or TRBD2 may supply D (5 bases each). The CDR3 region is CASSLSGTERYEQYF. The CDR3 nucleotides are TGCGCCAGCAGCCTCTCCGGGACGGAGCGCTACGAGCAGTACTTC.